The 22 T cell receptor beta chains below come from one sample, sequenced in a study of cytomegalovirus exposure and HLA in healthy donors. The PCR ran on 60 Vbeta and 13 Jbeta primers. The protocol was immunoSEQ multiplex PCR, while the TCRdb copy is restricted to in-frame clones and leaves out a portion. The sample consists of over 150,000 clones, around 80% of them appearing once. Source material: PBMCs. These receptors originate from a girl aged 10-17 years in good health and CMV-seropositive.

The chain carries TRBV7-3 and TRBJ2-7; 8 bases align to TRBD2. With V trimmed by 5 bases and J by 3 bases, 3 bases remained unmatched. Germline CDR1 reads SGHTA; CDR2 reads FQGTGA. CDR3 length equals 13 residues. The DNA of the CDR3 is TGTGCCAGCAGCCTCGGGGGGGACTACGAGCAGTACTTC. Protein product: CASSLGGDYEQYF.

This sequence joins TRBV29-1 and TRBJ2-5; the match to TRBD2 covers 10 bases. The CDR3 spans 15 residues. J gave up 1 base and V 4 bases, and 6 bases lay outside the gene matches. CDR1 SQVTM and CDR2 ANQGSEA come from the germline V gene. Here the CDR3 reads CSVASLAGGQETQYF. CDR3 bases: TGCAGCGTTGCTTCCTTAGCGGGGGGCCAAGAGACCCAGTACTTC.

The table lists this clone with a count of one. The rearrangement links TRBV5-1 to TRBJ2-3, with 7 positions matching TRBD1. The CDR3 extends over 13 amino acids. V shed 1 base, J shed 4 bases, and the junction held 0 bases outside the gene matches. The germline gives CDR1 SGHRS, CDR2 YFSETQ. The CDR3 reads CASSLQGADTQYF. The CDR3 DNA follows: TGCGCCAGCAGCTTGCAGGGGGCAGATACGCAGTATTTT. Together with reference TRBV5-1 and TRBJ2-3, the CDR3 gives the full variable domain: KAGVTQTPRYLIKTRGQQVTLSCSPISGHRSVSWYQQTPGQGLQFLFEYFSETQRNKGNFPGRFSGRQFSNSRSEMNVSTLELGDSALYLCASSLQGADTQYFGPGTRLTVL.

As DNA, the CDR3 is TGTGCCAGCAGCTTAGATTGGACAGGGGGCACAGATACGCAGTATTTT. Its protein product is CASSLDWTGGTDTQYF. This chain connects TRBV11-3 to TRBJ2-3; TRBD1 matches 9 bases. The germline V gene has CDR1 SGHNT and CDR2 YENEEA. This CDR3 contains 16 residues. With V trimmed by 0 bases and J by 1 base, 2 bases remained unmatched.

Only one count was recorded for this clone. The CDR3 region has the DNA TGTGCCAGCAGTTTAGGAACAGGGAGTGGGTCCTACGAGCAGTACTTC. Encoded protein: CASSLGTGSGSYEQYF. This chain uses TRBV25-1 with TRBJ2-7; D may be TRBD1 (6 bases). CDR3 length: 16 residues. Germline assignment: CDR1 MGHDK and CDR2 SYGVNS. Trimming removed 5 bases at V and 1 base at J, with 18 bases between.

The chain combines TRBV6-5 with TRBJ2-1; 11 bases are a match to TRBD2. With V trimmed by 4 bases and J by 4 bases, 6 bases remained unmatched. Germline V CDR1 and CDR2: MNHEY, SVGAGI. CDR3 length equals 16 residues. The CDR3 spells CASSSYTSGSYNEQFF. Written as DNA, the CDR3 is TGTGCCAGCAGTTCCTATACTAGCGGGAGTTACAATGAGCAGTTCTTC.

Remarks on this clone: The sample holds other DNA sequences that translate to the same CDR3. The chain joins TRBV5-1 to TRBJ2-7; D may be TRBD1 (5 bases). Per the germline V gene, CDR1 is SGHRS and CDR2 is YFSETQ. The CDR3 runs to 14 residues. V was clipped by 4 bases and J by 8 bases, with 19 bases between them. Here the CDR3 reads CASSLVGLAIQQYF. DNA for the CDR3: TGCGCCAGCAGCCTGGTGGGGCTCGCTATACAGCAGTACTTC.

This sequence joins TRBV28 and TRBJ2-1, with 9 positions matching TRBD2. Trimming at V came to 0 bases and at J to 6 bases, leaving 3 bases not matched to a gene. This CDR3 is built from 15 residues. The germline V gene encodes CDR1 MDHEN and CDR2 SYDVKM. The chain's CDR3 is CASSLWGTSFNEQFF. The CDR3 DNA reads as TGTGCCAGCAGTTTATGGGGGACTAGCTTCAATGAGCAGTTCTTC.

This sequence joins TRBV7-8 and TRBJ2-7; TRBD2 aligns across 12 bases. Germline values: CDR1 SGHVS, CDR2 FQNEAQ. This CDR3 is built from 15 residues. V was pared by 4 bases and J by 3 bases, with 4 bases of the junction left unmatched. The CDR3 sequence is CASSSRLAGDYEQYF. The CDR3 DNA follows: TGTGCCAGCAGCTCCCGACTAGCGGGGGACTACGAGCAGTACTTC.

The chain employs TRBV29-1 and TRBJ2-5; 8 nucleotides agree with TRBD2. Germline trimming cut 6 bases from V and 7 bases from J; bases unmatched to any gene: 7. This CDR3 comprises 12 residues. Looked up from germline, CDR1 is SQVTM and CDR2 is ANQGSEA. CDR3 amino acids: CSVEGLGVTQYF. DNA of the CDR3: TGCAGCGTAGAGGGACTAGGAGTGACCCAGTACTTC.

The rearrangement joins TRBV6-4 to TRBJ2-2; perhaps TRBD2 as D (6 bases). Germline values: CDR1 MRHNA, CDR2 SNTAGT. This CDR3 has 15 residues. The ends were cut back, 3 bases at V and 3 bases at J, with 11 bases in the middle. The DNA of the CDR3 is TGTGCCAGCAGTGAGGCGGGGTTGGACACCGGGGAGCTGTTTTTT. It encodes CASSEAGLDTGELFF.

In this sample, this clone turned up once. The chain couples TRBV7-9 to TRBJ2-1; TRBD2 is a possible D gene (6 bases). This CDR3 is 16 amino acids long. CDR1 and CDR2 from the germline V gene are SEHNR and FQNEAQ (reference sequence). V gave up 1 base and J gave up 0 bases, with 10 bases separating them. The DNA for the CDR3 is TGTGCCAGCAGCTTAGGACGGGGGAGCTCCTACAATGAGCAGTTCTTC. Its protein product is CASSLGRGSSYNEQFF.

The gene calls are TRBV15 and TRBJ2-5, with 13 bases matching TRBD2. V trimming: 0 bases; J trimming: 2 bases; junction bases outside the gene matches: 3. CDR1 is LNHNV, CDR2 YYDKDF, per germline (reference sequence). The CDR3 totals 17 residues. CDR3 coding DNA: TGTGCCACCAGCAGAGATTTGACTAGCGGGGGGCAAGAGACCCAGTACTTC. The encoded protein is CATSRDLTSGGQETQYF. The variable domain in full, completed from reference TRBV15 and TRBJ2-5, reads DAMVIQNPRYQVTQFGKPVTLSCSQTLNHNVMYWYQQKSSQAPKLLFHYYDKDFNNEADTPDNFQSRRPNTSFCFLDIRSPGLGDTAMYLCATSRDLTSGGQETQYFGPGTRLLVL.

Note on this clone: The sample carries other DNA sequences with the same CDR3. This sequence joins TRBV27 and TRBJ2-7; a weak D match, TRBD1 (6 bases). The CDR3 extends over 15 amino acids. From germline, CDR1 is MNHEY and CDR2 SMNVEV (reference sequence). V shed 4 bases and J shed 3 bases, with 16 bases lying between them. The CDR3 DNA reads TGTGCCAGCAGTTCCAGTGGGGGCGTCCTCTACGAGCAGTACTTC. Its protein is CASSSSGGVLYEQYF.

The chain has TRBV7-3 and TRBJ2-5, with D maybe TRBD2 (7 bases). This CDR3 is 15 amino acids long. V was cut by 1 base and J by 1 base, with 10 bases left in between. The V gene's germline CDR1 is SGHTA and CDR2 FQGTGA. CDR3 in amino acids: CASSLMGGPQETQYF. DNA for the CDR3: TGTGCCAGCAGCTTAATGGGGGGGCCCCAAGAGACCCAGTACTTC.

On this clone itself: Additional DNA sequences in this sample encode the identical CDR3. The rearrangement uses TRBV28 and TRBJ1-3, with D tentatively TRBD1 (6 bases). Germline CDR1 and CDR2: MDHEN and SYDVKM. Between the trimmed V and J ends, which lost 1 base and 3 bases, there was a span of 10 bases. The CDR3 has 15 residues. As DNA, the CDR3 is TGTGCCAGCAGTTTATCGGCAGGGGTTGGAAACACCATATATTTT. It encodes CASSLSAGVGNTIYF.

V and J are TRBV27 and TRBJ2-5, with a possible D match to TRBD1 (5 bases). V lost 5 bases and J lost 2, with 9 bases in between. In germline, CDR1 is MNHEY, CDR2 SMNVEV (reference sequence). This CDR3 region has 13 residues. This CDR3 reads CASSDSVQETQYF. In nucleotides, the CDR3 is TGTGCCAGCAGTGACAGTGTTCAAGAGACCCAGTACTTC.

V usage is TRBV7-8 and J usage is TRBJ2-7; 8 bases are shared with TRBD2. Germline values: CDR1 SGHVS, CDR2 FQNEAQ. With 1 base clipped from V and 3 bases from J, the junction kept 5 bases outside the gene matches. The CDR3 runs to 15 residues. Here the CDR3 reads CASSLETSGSYEQYF. Here the CDR3 DNA reads TGTGCCAGCAGCTTAGAAACTAGCGGCAGCTACGAGCAGTACTTC.

The J gene is TRBJ1-2, the V gene TRBV7-3, with D perhaps TRBD1 (6 bases). V lost 5 bases to trimming and J lost 4 bases, with 14 bases between them. The CDR3 extends over 14 amino acids. Germline loops: CDR1 SGHTA, CDR2 FQGTGA. The CDR3 here is CASSPQGSPYGYTF. The CDR3 coding sequence is TGTGCCAGCAGCCCACAGGGCTCGCCCTATGGCTACACCTTC.

This clone has a handful of counts. V is TRBV6-6 and J is TRBJ1-2, with 11 nucleotides matching TRBD1. With V trimmed by 7 bases and J by 8 bases, 15 bases remained unmatched. This CDR3 has 16 amino acids. Looked up from germline, CDR1 is MNHNY and CDR2 is SVGAGI (reference sequence). The CDR3 DNA is TGTGCCAGCATCAGAGGACAGGGGGCTTTTCGGTACGGCTACACCTTC. Translating gives CASIRGQGAFRYGYTF.

The V and J genes are TRBV28 and TRBJ1-2, with D hard to call. Trimming cost V 5 bases and J 8 bases, with 15 bases left between them. This CDR3 is built from 13 residues. CDR1 and CDR2 (germline): MDHEN, SYDVKM. The CDR3 sequence: CASSPGSEVGYTF. CDR3 nucleotide sequence: TGTGCCAGCAGTCCCGGGTCCGAGGTCGGCTACACCTTC.

The chain carries TRBV27 and TRBJ2-3; the D gene is possibly TRBD2 (7 bases). CDR1 MNHEY and CDR2 SMNVEV come from the germline V gene (reference sequence). Trimming stripped 6 bases from V and 2 bases from J, with 12 bases between. The CDR3 spans 14 residues. The CDR3 loop reads CASRRGGPTDTQYF. The CDR3 region has the DNA TGTGCCAGCAGGAGGGGGGGGCCCACAGATACGCAGTATTTT.